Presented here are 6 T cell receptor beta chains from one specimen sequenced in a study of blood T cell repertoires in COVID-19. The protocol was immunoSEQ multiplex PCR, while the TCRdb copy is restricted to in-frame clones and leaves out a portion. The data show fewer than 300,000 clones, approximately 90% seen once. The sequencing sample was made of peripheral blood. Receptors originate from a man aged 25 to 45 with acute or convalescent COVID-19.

This chain's CDR3 is CASSQPGQIYGYTF. CDR3 nucleotide sequence: TGTGCCAGCAGCCAGCCGGGACAGATCTATGGCTACACCTTC. The gene calls are TRBV3-1 (or the pseudogene TRBV3-2) and TRBJ1-2; 7 bases align to TRBD1. The V segment lost 3 bases and the J segment 4 bases; nucleotides outside the gene matches: 5. Per germline, CDR1 LGHDT and CDR2 YNNKEL (reference sequence). This CDR3 region has 14 residues.

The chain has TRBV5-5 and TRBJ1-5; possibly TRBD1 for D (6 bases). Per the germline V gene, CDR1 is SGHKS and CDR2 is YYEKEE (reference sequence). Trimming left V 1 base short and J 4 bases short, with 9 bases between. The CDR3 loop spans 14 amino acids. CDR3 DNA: TGTGCCAGCAGCTTGCCAGGGGTAAATCAGCCCCAGCATTTT. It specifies CASSLPGVNQPQHF.

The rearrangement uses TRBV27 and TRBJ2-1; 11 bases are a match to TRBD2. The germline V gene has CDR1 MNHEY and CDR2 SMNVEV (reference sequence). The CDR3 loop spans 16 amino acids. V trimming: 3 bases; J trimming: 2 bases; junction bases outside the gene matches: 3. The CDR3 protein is CASSLNSGGAYNEQFF. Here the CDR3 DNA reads TGTGCCAGCAGTTTGAATAGCGGGGGGGCCTACAATGAGCAGTTCTTC.

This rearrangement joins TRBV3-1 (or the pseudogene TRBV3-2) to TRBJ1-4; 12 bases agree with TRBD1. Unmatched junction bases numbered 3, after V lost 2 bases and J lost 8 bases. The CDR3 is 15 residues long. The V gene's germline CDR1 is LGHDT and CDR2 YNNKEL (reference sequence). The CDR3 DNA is TGTGCCAGCAGCCAATCCGGGACAGGGGGCGAAAAACTGTTTTTT. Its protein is CASSQSGTGGEKLFF.

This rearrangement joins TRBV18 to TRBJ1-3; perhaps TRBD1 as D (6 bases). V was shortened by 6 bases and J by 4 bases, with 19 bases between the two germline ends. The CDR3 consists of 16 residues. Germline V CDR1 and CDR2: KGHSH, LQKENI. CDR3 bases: TGTGCCAGCTCCCAAGGCGGGGGGCGCGTAGGAAACACCATATATTTT. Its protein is CASSQGGGRVGNTIYF. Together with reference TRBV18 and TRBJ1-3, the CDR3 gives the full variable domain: NAGVMQNPRHLVRRRGQEARLRCSPMKGHSHVYWYRQLPEEGLKFMVYLQKENIIDESGMPKERFSAEFPKEGPSILRIQQVVRGDSAAYFCASSQGGGRVGNTIYFGEGSWLTVV.

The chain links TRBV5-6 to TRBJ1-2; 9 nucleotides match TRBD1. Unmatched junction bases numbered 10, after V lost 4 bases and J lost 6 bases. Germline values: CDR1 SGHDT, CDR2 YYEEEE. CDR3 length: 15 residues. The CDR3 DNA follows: TGTGCCAGCAGCCCGGAGGGACAGGGTTCTCATGGCTACACCTTC. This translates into CASSPEGQGSHGYTF.